The rows below give T cell receptor beta chains drawn from one sample of a study of blood T cell repertoires in COVID-19. The data were produced by immunoSEQ multiplex PCR, yet TCRdb's version contains in-frame clones alone and is incomplete. Found here are about 170,000 clones, around four fifths of them singletons; the top ten hold approximately 22%. The sequenced sample consisted of peripheral blood. These receptors were obtained from a woman of 80 years or more with acute or convalescent COVID-19. Each CDR3 is given with its conserved first and last residue.

TRBJ2-7,TRBV5-1,CASSLGQGVEQYF
TRBJ2-1,TRBV9,CASSVGGFPNEQFF
TRBJ1-6,TRBV5-5,CASTRLPGQGHSPLHF
TRBJ2-1,TRBV5-1,CASSLSLSGYNEQFF
TRBJ2-3,TRBV19,CASSTAGVPDTQYF
TRBJ2-2,TRBV5-1,CASSLEPFTGELFF
TRBJ2-6,TRBV5-6,CASSLDRGSPGANVLTF
TRBJ1-1,TRBV11-2,CASSFLAVNTEAFF
TRBJ1-1,TRBV7-8,CASSLDASTEAFF
TRBJ2-1,TRBV7-6,CASSLGSSGTYNEQFF
TRBJ2-2,TRBV5-4,CASSLPGAKTGELFF
TRBJ2-7,TRBV18,CASSSDSQEQYF
TRBJ1-1,TRBV12-3/TRBV12-4,CASSLRETEAFF
TRBJ2-1,TRBV6-1,CASSEELESHEQFF
TRBJ1-2,TRBV29-1,CSVVVTGVNGYTF
TRBJ1-3,TRBV19,CASSPRGRSGNTIYF
TRBJ1-1,TRBV2,CASRAAPGDTEAFF
TRBJ2-7,TRBV6-6,CASSYSMAGPEQYF
TRBJ2-5,TRBV11-2,CASSYNGDDPGLDPQYF
TRBJ2-5,TRBV10-1,CASSFQGEETQYF
TRBJ2-5,TRBV20-1,CSAIPQETQYF
TRBJ2-3,TRBV4-2,CASSLMTSGTADTQYF
TRBJ1-2,TRBV30,CAWSVSGLSYGYTF
TRBJ2-7,TRBV11-2,CASSLTGGSYEQYF
TRBJ2-3,TRBV12-3/TRBV12-4,CASSLDSTDTQYF
TRBJ1-1,TRBV5-1,CASSSYSATEAFF
TRBJ2-1,TRBV25-1,CASSVQTSSEQFF
TRBJ2-3,TRBV29-1,CSVEKGFSTDTQYF